These 5 T cell receptor beta chains share one sample of origin, sequenced in a study of identifying expanded T cells in peripheral blood. The protocol was immunoSEQ multiplex PCR, while the TCRdb copy is restricted to in-frame clones and leaves out a portion. In the table there are about 90,000 clones, around 88% of which are singletons. The sample comprised blood. These receptor sequences come from a person aged 18 to 70 in good health.

CDR3 DNA: TGTGCCAGCAGCGTAGACCTCGAAAATGAGCAGTTCTTC. Protein product: CASSVDLENEQFF. The chain recombines TRBV9 with TRBJ2-1, with D unclear. CDR1 SGDLS and CDR2 YYNGEE come from the germline V gene. This CDR3 is built from 13 residues. The germline V and J ends were trimmed by 0 bases and 7 bases, with 8 bases remaining between them.

The chain employs TRBV2 and TRBJ2-3, with D hard to call. Germline assignment: CDR1 SNHLY and CDR2 FYNNEI. Trimming shortened V by 5 bases and J by 3 bases, and 15 bases separated the two germline ends. This CDR3 has 15 amino acids. The CDR3 sequence: CASSLSAGRTDTQYF. DNA for the CDR3: TGTGCCAGCAGTCTGTCGGCAGGCAGGACAGATACGCAGTATTTT.

The chain carries TRBV11-2 and TRBJ1-3; perhaps TRBD1 as D (5 bases). CDR3 size: 16 residues. V lost 6 bases, J lost 1 base, and 16 bases lay in between. Germline V gene data show CDR1 as SGHAT and CDR2 as FQNNGV. The CDR3 spells CASRDQVGTSGNTIYF. The CDR3 DNA sequence: TGTGCCAGCAGGGACCAGGTTGGGACGTCTGGAAACACCATATATTTT.

The chain links TRBV6-1 to TRBJ1-4, with no clear D. The CDR3 has 14 residues. Per the germline V gene, CDR1 is MNHNS and CDR2 is SASEGT. V was cut by 7 bases and J by 3 bases, with 12 bases left in between. The CDR3: CASNPADSNEKLFF. CDR3 DNA: TGTGCCAGCAATCCGGCGGACTCTAATGAAAAACTGTTTTTT.

The rearrangement links TRBV5-4 to TRBJ2-1; D perhaps matches TRBD1 (6 bases). Looked up from germline, CDR1 is SGHNT and CDR2 is YYREEE (reference sequence). This CDR3 is built from 14 residues. V lost 1 base and J lost 1, with 6 bases in between. This CDR3 is CASSLQGSYNEQFF. The CDR3 DNA sequence: TGTGCCAGCAGCTTGCAGGGGTCCTACAATGAGCAGTTCTTC. Filled out from reference TRBV5-4 and TRBJ2-1, the complete variable domain reads ETGVTQSPTHLIKTRGQQVTLRCSSQSGHNTVSWYQQALGQGPQFIFQYYREEENGRGNFPPRFSGLQFPNYSSELNVNALELDDSALYLCASSLQGSYNEQFFGPGTRLTVL.